One and the same sample provided the 4 T cell receptor beta chains below, sequenced in a study of blood T cell repertoires in COVID-19. Assay used: immunoSEQ multiplex PCR; TCRdb lists only in-frame clones, some missing. The sample shows some 46,000 clones, about 90% of them seen only once. The sequencing input was peripheral blood. The source of these receptors is a man between 50 and 59 years old with acute or convalescent COVID-19.

The chain joins TRBV19 to TRBJ2-2; D is unclear. From germline, CDR1 is LNHDA and CDR2 SQIVND (reference sequence). V was pared by 5 bases and J by 3 bases, with 10 bases between. This CDR3 has 14 residues. The DNA of the CDR3 is TGTGCCAGTAGTGTCCAGGTCGACACCGGGGAGCTGTTTTTT. Protein product: CASSVQVDTGELFF. Variable domain in full (rest from reference TRBV19 and TRBJ2-2): DGGITQSPKYLFRKEGQNVTLSCEQNLNHDAMYWYRQDPGQGLRLIYYSQIVNDFQKGDIAEGYSVSREKKESFPLTVTSAQKNPTAFYLCASSVQVDTGELFFGEGSRLTVL.

The rearrangement links TRBV7-2 to TRBJ1-5; 7 bases match TRBD1. V was pared by 5 bases and J by 2 bases, with 3 bases of the junction left unmatched. The germline V gene encodes CDR1 SGHTA and CDR2 FQGNSA. The CDR3 extends over 14 amino acids. CDR3 in DNA: TGTGCCAGCAGCCCCAGGGGGGGCAATCAGCCCCAGCATTTT. As protein: CASSPRGGNQPQHF. The complete variable domain, with remaining parts taken from reference TRBV7-2 and TRBJ1-5, reads GAGVSQSPSNKVTEKGKDVELRCDPISGHTALYWYRQSLGQGLEFLIYFQGNSAPDKSGLPSDRFSAERTGGSVSTLTIQRTQQEDSAVYLCASSPRGGNQPQHFGDGTRLSIL.

The chain joins TRBV25-1 to TRBJ1-2; 10 nucleotides agree with TRBD1. V shed 4 bases, J shed 4 bases, and the junction held 12 bases outside the gene matches. CDR3 length: 17 residues. Germline V lookup: CDR1 MGHDK, CDR2 SYGVNS. Here the CDR3 reads CASSGRRGQGGSYGYTF. In DNA form, the CDR3 reads TGTGCCAGCAGTGGGAGACGCGGACAGGGGGGAAGCTATGGCTACACCTTC.

This sequence joins TRBV28 and TRBJ1-5; perhaps TRBD1 as D (6 bases). Per the germline V gene, CDR1 is MDHEN and CDR2 is SYDVKM. This CDR3 has 14 residues. The ends were cut back, 7 bases at V and 7 bases at J, with 17 bases in the middle. For the CDR3, the DNA is TGTGCCAGCACCCTACAGGGTGGTTGGCAGCCCCAGCATTTT. Amino acid sequence: CASTLQGGWQPQHF.